The TCR beta chain described here comes from a study of blood T cell repertoires in COVID-19 (dated by TCRdb to about 2020). Concerning the study at large: Samples from collaborators originated in the United States, Italy and Spain and spanned both the acute and convalescent phases of COVID-19. Where available, HLA class I and class II types were obtained from metadata supplied by the sample provider rather than from assay-based typing. The sample metadata nearly always contained a de-identified subject ID, COVID-19 status, age in years and sex. The material from the prospective study consisted of cDNA or gDNA derived from T cells, B-cell-depleted T cells, or PBMCs. The repertoires were released in a freely available public database intended as a resource for research on the immune response to SARS-CoV-2. Deeply sampled blood TCRbeta repertoires from subjects exposed to, actively infected with, or recovered from COVID-19 were included in the dataset. Samples were obtained from the ongoing ImmuneRACE study (first 160 participants) and from about 1,300 subjects provided by 6 global collaborators.

Beyond this particular receptor, the publication reports: The amount of clinical and demographic metadata varied by source and participant and was provided uncurated.

TCRbeta CDR3 regions were amplified from genomic DNA using the immunoSEQ Assay, a bias-controlled multiplex PCR. Processing in the source paper ran as follows. Within the assay, amplification of reference gene primers was used to estimate how many nucleated cells each sample contained. To quantify the absolute abundance of each unique TCRbeta CDR3 rearrangement, sequence reads were collapsed and filtered. For each sample, productive Simpson clonality was calculated as the square root of Simpson's diversity index over productive rearrangements. In its TCRdb copy, this immuneACCESS table keeps in-frame sequences only and misses some clones. Where compared with another copy, unresolved V genes explain less than half of these, and the others have no known cause. From that table come the V and J calls and clone size; the DNA was used to work out D and trimming. The sample data list under 150,000 clones, and about four fifths of these were observed just once. Jointly, the top ten make up roughly 9.7% of the sample.

Each collaborating institution followed its own protocols to collect whole blood in K2EDTA tubes. Collaborator samples were shipped for TCRbeta analysis as frozen whole blood, isolated PBMCs, or DNA extracted from either sample type. A word on this clone: Its binding antigen is unknown. Base quality data are lacking; no much larger clone is found one base away.

Trimmed from V: 5 bases; trimmed from J: 1 base; junction bases lacking a gene match: 5. The CDR3 contains 15 residues, cysteine and phenylalanine counted. The CDR3 DNA has 45 bases and is translated from base 1. For CDR1 and CDR2, the germline V gene lists SNHLY and FYNNEI. The rearrangement joined TRBV2 to TRBJ2-5; TRBD2 aligns with 9 central bases. The sample consisted of peripheral blood. The receptor was derived from a man in his forties with active or convalescent COVID-19. The CDR3 amino acid sequence is: CASSPLRGGQETQYF. The sequenced DNA: TGTGCCAGCAGTCCCTTGCGGGGGGGCCAAGAGACCCAGTACTTC. This CDR3, with the reference TRBV2 and TRBJ2-5 proteins standing in past its ends, gives the full variable domain EPEVTQTPSHQVTQMGQEVILRCVPISNHLYFYWYRQILGQKVEFLVSFYNNEISEKSEIFDDQFSVERPDGSNFTLKIRSTKLEDSAMYFCASSPLRGGQETQYFGPGTRLLVL.